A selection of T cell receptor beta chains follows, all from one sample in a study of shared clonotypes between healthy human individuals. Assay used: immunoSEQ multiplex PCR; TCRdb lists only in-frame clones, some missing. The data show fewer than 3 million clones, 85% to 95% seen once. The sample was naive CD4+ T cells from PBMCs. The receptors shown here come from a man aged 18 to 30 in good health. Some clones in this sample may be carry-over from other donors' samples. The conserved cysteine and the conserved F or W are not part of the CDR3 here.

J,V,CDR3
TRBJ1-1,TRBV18,ASSIDVGLTPEAF
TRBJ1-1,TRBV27,ASSWGAGAF
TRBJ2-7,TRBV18,ASSRGTGPSYEQY
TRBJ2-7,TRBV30,AWRTTGGYEQY
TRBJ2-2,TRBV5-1,ASSPGLAGVHTGELF
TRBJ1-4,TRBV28,ASSFPGEKLF
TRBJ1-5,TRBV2,ASTVQGPQPQH
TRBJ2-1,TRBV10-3,AISEPVGGSRSSYNEQF
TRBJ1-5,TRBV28,ASSLEGINQPQH
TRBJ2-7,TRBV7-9,ASSLVYGNYEQY
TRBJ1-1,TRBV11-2,ASSLGGNTEAF
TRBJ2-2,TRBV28,ASSLGTGELF
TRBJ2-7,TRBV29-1,SVRGVDEQY
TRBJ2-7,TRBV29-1,SVSTASYEQY
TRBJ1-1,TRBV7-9,ASRTSGGTEAF
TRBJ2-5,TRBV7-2,ASSLAAEAGYGGTQY
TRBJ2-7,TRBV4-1,ASSQLRDRFYEQY
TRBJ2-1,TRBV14,ASSQDAQSVVYNEQF
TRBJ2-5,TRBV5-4,ASSTNRDGEETQY
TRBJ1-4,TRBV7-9,ASSPPLGKGLEKLF
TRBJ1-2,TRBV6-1,ASSTGYDGYT
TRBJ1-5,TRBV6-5,ASRGRGVNQPQH
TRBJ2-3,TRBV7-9,ASSFQGASTDTQY
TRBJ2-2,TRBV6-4,ASRGQGTNTGELF
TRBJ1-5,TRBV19,ASSIRSGYRNQPQH
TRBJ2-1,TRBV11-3,ASSLDHWGLAGDDNEQF
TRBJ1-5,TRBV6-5,ASSYSPGTNQPQH
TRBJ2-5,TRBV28,ASNLQGETQY
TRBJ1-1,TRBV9,ASSSTGGSTEAF
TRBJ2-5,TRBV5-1,ASSLVVGTLQETQY
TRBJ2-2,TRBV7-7,ATRATTYNTGELF
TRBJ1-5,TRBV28,ASSTEGGNQPQH
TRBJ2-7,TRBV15,ATKATGGIYEQY
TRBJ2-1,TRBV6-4,ASSTQTGFEQF
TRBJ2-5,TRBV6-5,ASSWTVRGTQY
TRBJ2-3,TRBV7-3,ASSFDRTDTQY
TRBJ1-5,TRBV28,ASSPGHQPQH
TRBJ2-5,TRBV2,AMNRASGRGETQY
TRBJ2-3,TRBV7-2,ASSLAATGRTDTQY
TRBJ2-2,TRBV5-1,ASSFAVGELF
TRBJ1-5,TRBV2,ASSEGRGDQPQH
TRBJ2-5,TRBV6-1,ASSRWRNFGETQY
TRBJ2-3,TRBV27,ASGWGGTQY